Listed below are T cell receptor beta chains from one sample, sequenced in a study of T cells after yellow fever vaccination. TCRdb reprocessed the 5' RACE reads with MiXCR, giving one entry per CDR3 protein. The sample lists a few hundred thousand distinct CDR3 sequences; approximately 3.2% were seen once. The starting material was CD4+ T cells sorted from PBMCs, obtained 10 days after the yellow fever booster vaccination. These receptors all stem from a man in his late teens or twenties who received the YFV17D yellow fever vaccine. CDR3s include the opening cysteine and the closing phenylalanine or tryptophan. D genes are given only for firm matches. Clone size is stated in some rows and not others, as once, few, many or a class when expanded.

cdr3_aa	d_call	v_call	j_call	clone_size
CASSLGHTDTQYF	-	TRBV7-6	TRBJ2-3	-
CASSLTRSTDTQYF	-	TRBV7-3	TRBJ2-3	many
CASSYSYNEKLFF	-	TRBV6-5	TRBJ1-4	many
CASKEETGELFF	-	TRBV28	TRBJ2-2	many
CASSSGYTRTGFNRDEQFF	-	TRBV7-9	TRBJ2-1	few
CASSLTGAQNIQYF	-	TRBV5-4	TRBJ2-4	few
CASSEAGQPEGYEQYF	-	TRBV2	TRBJ2-7	few
CASSLARTPYTF	-	TRBV7-2	TRBJ1-2	-
CASRVSGSPLHF	-	TRBV6-1	TRBJ1-6	many
CSARVFKQGTGNSPLHF	TRBD1	TRBV20-1	TRBJ1-6	-
CASSVGPTAETQYF	-	TRBV9	TRBJ2-5	many
CSVGSSGPQYF	-	TRBV29-1	TRBJ2-5	few
CASRVWDRYTDTQYF	TRBD1	TRBV12-3/TRBV12-4	TRBJ2-3	few
CASSLQGADQPQHF	TRBD1	TRBV2	TRBJ1-5	-
CASSPSSSVETQYF	-	TRBV5-1	TRBJ2-5	many
CASSVKGDTEAFF	-	TRBV6-1	TRBJ1-1	-
CASSPPGPGVSTDTQYF	-	TRBV18	TRBJ2-3	many
CASSLVLRGGDYNEQFF	TRBD2	TRBV5-1	TRBJ2-1	many
CASSFDRGSNTEAFF	TRBD1	TRBV5-5	TRBJ1-1	many
CSALIPGTEAFF	-	TRBV20-1	TRBJ1-1	few
CASSQYPATEAFF	-	TRBV4-3	TRBJ1-1	many
CASSQELGPKKETQYF	-	TRBV3-2	TRBJ2-5	many
CSVRGPQGMSNQPQHF	TRBD1	TRBV20-1	TRBJ1-5	-
CASRKTGTFQPQHF	TRBD1	TRBV6-5	TRBJ1-5	many
CASSLVTAGTGELFF	-	TRBV5-1	TRBJ2-2	many
CASSGGNKDTQYF	-	TRBV2	TRBJ2-3	few
CASSQDGQGAMPQHF	TRBD1	TRBV3-1	TRBJ1-5	few
CASSSDGGASPTDTQYF	TRBD2	TRBV7-6	TRBJ2-3	many
CAIRTGLAVLKGLTDTQYF	TRBD2	TRBV10-3	TRBJ2-3	few
CASSLQGDETQYF	TRBD1	TRBV7-3	TRBJ2-5	few
CASISGQGNTEAFF	TRBD1	TRBV2	TRBJ1-1	few
CASDRTASNQPQHF	-	TRBV12-3/TRBV12-4	TRBJ1-5	many
CATSDGGDGANVLTF	-	TRBV24-1	TRBJ2-6	-
CASSEFGGASTDTQYF	-	TRBV25-1	TRBJ2-3	few
CASKIWSASGANVLTF	-	TRBV5-1	TRBJ2-6	many
CASSRGQGREKLFF	TRBD1	TRBV7-2	TRBJ1-4	many
CASSLVSQVGETQYF	-	TRBV7-2	TRBJ2-5	many
CASSPQAAGEETQYF	TRBD2	TRBV7-2	TRBJ2-5	many
CASSVSSVVGYTF	-	TRBV7-8	TRBJ1-2	few
CASSLGSRGTDTQYF	-	TRBV7-9	TRBJ2-3	few
CASSPLVGETQYF	-	TRBV5-1	TRBJ2-5	-
CASSFGQGSPGELFF	TRBD1	TRBV11-3	TRBJ2-2	many